These T cell receptor beta chains were read from a single sample in a study of blood T cell repertoires in COVID-19. Some clones are missing from TCRdb's copy, which holds only in-frame ones; the method was immunoSEQ multiplex PCR. The table includes approximately 220,000 clones, roughly 80% detected once. Material: peripheral blood. All receptors come from a woman older than 75 with acute or convalescent COVID-19. CDR3s include the opening cysteine and the closing phenylalanine or tryptophan. The order of the fields is V gene, D gene, clone size, J gene, CDR3 DNA, CDR3 protein. D genes are given only for firm matches. The size entry is marked missing in some rows and otherwise reads once, few, many or a size class.

>TRBV7-3|TRBD1|-|TRBJ1-2
TGTGCCAGCAGCACCACCGGGACAGGGGGCGCTTTTGGTGGCTACACCTTC
CASSTTGTGGAFGGYTF
>TRBV5-1|TRBD2|-|TRBJ2-3
TGCGCCAGCAGCCCAGTTACCGGGGGGGATAGCACAGATACGCAGTATTTT
CASSPVTGGDSTDTQYF
>TRBV19|TRBD2|-|TRBJ2-1
TGTGCCAGTAGTCGGGGACTAGTTTCTGGGGAGCAGTTCTTC
CASSRGLVSGEQFF
>TRBV12-3/TRBV12-4|TRBD1|-|TRBJ2-7
TGTGCCAGCAGTTTTAGGACAGGGGACGAGCAGTACTTC
CASSFRTGDEQYF
>TRBV7-2|TRBD2|-|TRBJ2-5
TGTGCCAGCAGCTTAGTCGCTAGCGGGGCAGGGGCCCAGTACTTC
CASSLVASGAGAQYF
>TRBV30|TRBD1|-|TRBJ1-4
TGTGCCTGGAGTGATAACAGGGGGCCGCGTACTAATGAAAAACTGTTTTTT
CAWSDNRGPRTNEKLFF
>TRBV11-2|-|few|TRBJ2-7
TGTGCCAGCAGCTCGGTCGGAGGCCCCTACGAGCAGTACTTC
CASSSVGGPYEQYF
>TRBV7-3|TRBD1|-|TRBJ1-2
TGTGCCAGCAGCTTAGGGGGACAGCTCGCTTCTAACTATGGCTACACCTTC
CASSLGGQLASNYGYTF
>TRBV23-1|-|-|TRBJ1-5
TGCGCCAGCAGTCCTCCCCATCAGCCCCAGCATTTT
CASSPPHQPQHF
>TRBV6-6|-|-|TRBJ1-1
TGTGCCAGCAGTTACGGGTCACAGAAGAACACTGAAGCTTTCTTT
CASSYGSQKNTEAFF
>TRBV5-1|TRBD1|-|TRBJ2-2
TGCGCCAGCAGCCCAGGGACAGCCGGTGGAATAAGCTCCGGGGAGCTGTTTTTT
CASSPGTAGGISSGELFF
>TRBV9|-|-|TRBJ1-6
TGTGCCAGCAGCGTACAGAACAATTCACCCCTCCACTTT
CASSVQNNSPLHF
>TRBV7-8|-|-|TRBJ1-2
TGTGCCAGCAGCCCAGGGCGACTCAACTATGGCTACACCTTC
CASSPGRLNYGYTF
>TRBV4-3|TRBD1|-|TRBJ2-2
TGCGCCAGCAGCCAAGAGGGGACAGTAGGAACCGGGGAGCTGTTTTTT
CASSQEGTVGTGELFF
>TRBV6-6|TRBD2|once|TRBJ2-1
TGTGCCAGCAGTTACTACCAGCGGGGGGACAATGAGCAGTTCTTC
CASSYYQRGDNEQFF
>TRBV5-6|-|-|TRBJ2-5
TGTGCCAGCAGCTTGGTAGCAGACCAAGAGACCCAGTACTTC
CASSLVADQETQYF
>TRBV7-9|-|-|TRBJ1-6
TGTGCCAGCAGCCCGGACGGACTACGTTCCTATAATTCACCCCTCCACTTT
CASSPDGLRSYNSPLHF
>TRBV4-2|TRBD2|-|TRBJ2-4
TGTGCCAGCAGCCAAGACTTAGCGGGCAAAAACATTCAGTACTTC
CASSQDLAGKNIQYF
>TRBV7-2|-|-|TRBJ2-2
TGTGCCAGCAGCCCCACGGTTTTCCTGAACACCGGGGAGCTGTTTTTT
CASSPTVFLNTGELFF
>TRBV24-1|-|-|TRBJ2-2
TGTGCCACCAGTGATTTAAGCAGGGGTGGCACCGGGGAGCTGTTTTTT
CATSDLSRGGTGELFF
>TRBV6-4|TRBD2|-|TRBJ2-7
TGTGCCAGCAGAAAGGGGACTAGCGGGGGGGAATGGTTATTGTCCTACGAGCAGTACTTC
CASRKGTSGGEWLLSYEQYF
>TRBV6-4|-|few|TRBJ1-1
TGTGCCAGCAGGAGGGACACCTTCGAAGGTGAAGCTTTCTTT
CASRRDTFEGEAFF